These 28 T cell receptor beta chains share one sample of origin, sequenced in a study of identical twins. TCRdb reprocessed the 5' RACE reads with MiXCR, giving one entry per CDR3 protein. The sample contains some 630,000 distinct CDR3 sequences, around 7.5% of which appear only once. The data also belong to a second study, concerning yellow fever vaccine responses in identical twins.

The sequenced material came from PBMCs. These receptor sequences come from a woman aged 18-29 years in good health.

This clonotype was observed a handful of times. The chain recombines TRBV11-3 with TRBJ1-6; D gene unclear. There are 15 residues in the CDR3. Germline V CDR1 and CDR2: SGHNT, YENEEA. Trimming took off 2 bases at V and 6 bases at J, with 11 bases between the two ends. CDR3 loop: CASSLSGLPNSPLHF. CDR3 sequence (DNA): TGTGCCAGCAGCTTATCTGGACTTCCTAATTCACCCCTCCACTTT.

The V gene is TRBV5-1, the J gene TRBJ2-5, with D possibly called TRBD1 or TRBD2 (5 bases each). In germline, CDR1 is SGHRS, CDR2 YFSETQ. The length of the CDR3 is 14 residues. Trimming shortened V by 4 bases and J by 5 bases, and 15 bases separated the two germline ends. CDR3 protein: CASSTNRGQETQYF. The CDR3 DNA reads TGCGCCAGCAGCACAAACCGGGGCCAGGAGACCCAGTACTTC.

This clonotype was seen more than once but under ten times. This sequence joins TRBV6-2 or TRBV6-3 and TRBJ2-6; D gene ambiguous. This CDR3 has 12 amino acids. Germline V CDR1 and CDR2: MNHEY, SVGEGT. Trimming took off 6 bases at V and 5 bases at J, with 5 bases between the two ends. DNA for the CDR3: TGTGCCAGCAGGCGGTGGGCCAACGTCCTGACTTTC. It specifies CASRRWANVLTF.

This clonotype was counted at least ten times. V and J are TRBV29-1 and TRBJ2-1; unclear D gene. Germline CDR1 and CDR2: SQVTM and ANQGSEA. Between the trimmed V and J ends, which lost 5 bases and 8 bases, there was a span of 10 bases. The CDR3 contains 11 residues. Here the CDR3 reads CSVRLYDEQFF. The CDR3 DNA sequence: TGCAGCGTTCGCCTATACGATGAGCAGTTCTTC.

The chain is built from TRBV7-9 and TRBJ2-1, with D uncertain. Germline CDR1 reads SEHNR; CDR2 reads FQNEAQ (reference sequence). Between the trimmed V and J ends, which lost 4 bases and 10 bases, there was a span of 8 bases. The CDR3 sequence is 11 residues long. CDR3 sequence reads: CASSSTSEQFF. CDR3 bases: TGTGCCAGCAGCTCGACCTCGGAGCAGTTCTTC.

This clonotype was detected ten times or more. The chain is built from TRBV12-3 or TRBV12-4 and TRBJ2-5, with a tentative D call TRBD1 (6 bases). The ends were cut back, 6 bases at V and 2 bases at J, with 16 bases in the middle. This CDR3 spans 15 amino acids. The CDR3 region is CASSLDRLDQETQYF. In nucleotides, the CDR3 is TGTGCCAGCAGCCTAGACAGGTTGGATCAAGAGACCCAGTACTTC.

The J gene is TRBJ1-1, the V gene TRBV5-5; D not certain. The length of the CDR3 is 13 residues. The germline V gene encodes CDR1 SGHKS and CDR2 YYEKEE (reference sequence). V was pared by 2 bases and J by 5 bases, with 10 bases between. The CDR3 sequence: CASSFWGATEAFF. The CDR3 coding sequence is TGTGCCAGCAGCTTCTGGGGAGCAACTGAAGCTTTCTTT.

Turning to this clonotype: A much larger clone differs by one base, so this may be a read error. This sequence joins TRBV3-1 and TRBJ2-3; 7 nucleotides line up with TRBD2. CDR3 length equals 19 residues. CDR1 and CDR2 from the germline V gene are LGHDT and YNNKEL (reference sequence). CDR3 residues: CTSSPWAGVLSTSTDTQYF. In nucleotides, the CDR3 is TGTACCAGCAGCCCCTGGGCGGGGGTTCTTTCTACTAGCACAGATACGCAGTATTTT.

The table lists this clonotype with a few counts. The rearrangement uses TRBV6-5 and TRBJ2-6, with D possibly being TRBD1 (7 bases). V was trimmed by 0 bases and J by 1 base, leaving 16 bases between them. The germline V gene has CDR1 MNHEY and CDR2 SVGAGI. The CDR3 sequence is 19 residues long. The CDR3 here is CASSYSRRGVGSGANVLTF. The CDR3 DNA sequence: TGTGCCAGCAGTTACTCGCGCAGGGGGGTAGGATCTGGGGCCAACGTCCTGACTTTC.

This clonotype was seen a few times. This rearrangement joins TRBV12-3 or TRBV12-4 to TRBJ1-2; TRBD1 matches 12 bases. The CDR3 is made up of 16 amino acids. V was pared by 10 bases and J by 7 bases, with 16 bases of the junction left unmatched. CDR3 coding DNA: TGTGCCACCACCTCGGGGACAGGGGGCTTAACTGGTGGCTACACCTTC. This encodes CATTSGTGGLTGGYTF.

This chain uses TRBV10-3 with TRBJ2-1; D possibly uses TRBD1 or TRBD2 (6 bases each). The germline V gene encodes CDR1 ENHRY and CDR2 SYGVKD. The CDR3 extends over 16 amino acids. Between the trimmed V and J ends, which lost 0 bases and 5 bases, there was a span of 14 bases. The CDR3 here is CAISESRGLTHNEQFF. For the CDR3, the DNA is TGTGCCATCAGTGAGTCTCGGGGGCTGACACACAATGAGCAGTTCTTC.

This clonotype was picked up many times. The rearrangement uses TRBV10-3 and TRBJ2-1; D is ambiguous. Trimming pared 5 bases from V and 13 bases from J, leaving 9 bases between. From germline, CDR1 is ENHRY and CDR2 SYGVKD. CDR3 length equals 10 residues. The CDR3 loop is CAISSGPQFF. CDR3 coding DNA: TGTGCCATCAGTTCCGGGCCTCAGTTCTTC.

As regards this clonotype: This is likely a read error, given that the CDR3 carries no conserved phenylalanine or tryptophan at its end. The limits of the CDR3 on the DNA are not certain, so only TCRdb's listed CDR3 is given. The chain recombines TRBV20-1 with TRBJ2-1; TRBD1 was called by the table and not checked on the DNA. Germline V gene data show CDR1 as DFQATT and CDR2 as SNEGSKA (reference sequence). Termini included, the CDR3 measures 14 amino acids. This CDR3 is CSVPGHLESNEHFS.

V usage is TRBV7-6 and J usage is TRBJ2-3; TRBD2 matches at 11 bases. Germline CDR1 reads SGHVS; CDR2 reads FNYEAQ. With V trimmed by 3 bases and J by 0 bases, 2 bases remained unmatched. The CDR3 has 16 amino acids. In DNA form, the CDR3 reads TGTGCCAGCAGCTTTAGCGGGGGGGCTAGCACAGATACGCAGTATTTT. Its protein is CASSFSGGASTDTQYF.

This clonotype was found a few times. J is TRBJ1-5 and V is TRBV19; no clear D. The germline V gene has CDR1 LNHDA and CDR2 SQIVND (reference sequence). V shed 3 bases and J shed 3 bases, with 6 bases lying between them. CDR3 size: 13 residues. The chain's CDR3 is CASSMWHNQPQHF. CDR3 DNA sequence: TGTGCCAGTAGTATGTGGCACAATCAGCCCCAGCATTTT.

The V call is TRBV27, the J call TRBJ2-5; 7 nucleotides match TRBD1. V dropped 3 bases and J dropped 6; count of bases not matched to a gene: 13. CDR3 length: 16 residues. Per the germline V gene, CDR1 is MNHEY and CDR2 is SMNVEV (reference sequence). DNA of the CDR3: TGTGCCAGCAGTTTGAAGGGCCTACAGGGGACGAAGACCCAGTACTTC. It translates to CASSLKGLQGTKTQYF.

This clonotype was recorded a few times. The chain combines TRBV3-1 with TRBJ2-3; possible D gene TRBD2, 6 bases. Germline V gives CDR1 LGHDT, CDR2 YNNKEL (reference sequence). There are 16 residues in the CDR3. Trimming stripped 6 bases from V and 4 bases from J, with 20 bases between. For the CDR3, the DNA is TGTGCCAGCAGGAGTACCTTACGGGAGATACCAGATACGCAGTATTTT. Its translation: CASRSTLREIPDTQYF.

This clonotype has ten or more counts. V usage is TRBV4-1 and J usage is TRBJ2-4; D is unclear. The CDR3 contains 12 residues. Trimming left V 0 bases short and J 14 bases short, with 11 bases between. Germline CDR1 and CDR2: MGHRA and YSYEKL. In DNA form, the CDR3 reads TGCGCCAGCAGCCAAGAGAGGAATATAAAGTACTTC. This sequence encodes CASSQERNIKYF.

This clonotype was picked up a small number of times. The chain employs TRBV29-1 and TRBJ2-1; 9 bases match TRBD2. The CDR3 runs to 14 residues. V shed 4 bases and J 8 bases; nucleotides not matched to a gene: 9. The germline V gene encodes CDR1 SQVTM and CDR2 ANQGSEA. CDR3: CSVATPSGGHEQFF. CDR3 DNA: TGCAGCGTTGCGACCCCCAGCGGGGGGCATGAGCAGTTCTTC.

The chain couples TRBV27 to TRBJ2-6; no reliable D call. V lost 7 bases, J lost 0 bases, and 10 bases lay in between. The germline gives CDR1 MNHEY, CDR2 SMNVEV (reference sequence). This CDR3 spans 15 amino acids. In nucleotides, the CDR3 is TGTGCCAGCAAGGTTATAAACTCTGGGGCCAACGTCCTGACTTTC. It specifies CASKVINSGANVLTF.

The sample holds a few counts of this clonotype. The chain recombines TRBV29-1 with TRBJ2-2; D unclear. CDR3 length: 13 residues. V lost 6 bases and J 6 bases, leaving 14 bases between the germline ends. Germline V gives CDR1 SQVTM, CDR2 ANQGSEA. The CDR3 spells CSVETIRAGELFF. In DNA form, the CDR3 reads TGCAGCGTGGAGACGATACGAGCCGGGGAGCTGTTTTTT.

This clonotype was counted between two and nine times. V is TRBV6-6 and J is TRBJ1-1; D not resolved. CDR3 size: 13 residues. Trimming removed 6 bases at V and 1 base at J, with 9 bases between. CDR1 MNHNY and CDR2 SVGAGI come from the germline V gene (reference sequence). CDR3 in DNA: TGTGCCAGCAGGAAGAAAGGGAACACTGAAGCTTTCTTT. This gives the protein CASRKKGNTEAFF.

The chain uses TRBV5-4 and TRBJ2-7; 7 bases are a match to TRBD2. Germline CDR1 and CDR2: SGHNT and YYREEE (reference sequence). This CDR3 is 11 amino acids long. With V trimmed by 3 bases and J by 10 bases, 4 bases remained unmatched. CDR3 region: CASSWGREQYF. Written as DNA, the CDR3 is TGTGCCAGCAGCTGGGGGAGGGAACAGTACTTC.

The CDR3 region has the DNA TGTGCCAGCAGTCTGGGACTGCTATACAATGAGCAGTTCTTC. Protein sequence: CASSLGLLYNEQFF. The gene calls are TRBV12-3 or TRBV12-4 and TRBJ2-1, with D possibly being TRBD2 (6 bases). V was shortened by 5 bases and J by 4 bases, with 12 bases between the two germline ends. The CDR3 has 14 amino acids.

In this sample, this clonotype turned up a few times. This rearrangement joins TRBV6-1 to TRBJ2-2; D is undetermined. The germline V gene has CDR1 MNHNS and CDR2 SASEGT. Trimming stripped 0 bases from V and 5 bases from J, with 13 bases between. The CDR3 consists of 16 residues. The CDR3 sequence is CASSEALSLRTGELFF. The CDR3 DNA sequence: TGTGCCAGCAGTGAAGCGCTCAGCCTAAGGACCGGGGAGCTGTTTTTT.

This clonotype has only a few counts. The J gene is TRBJ1-1, the V gene TRBV5-1; tentative D call: TRBD1 (5 bases). CDR3 length: 15 residues. V lost 3 bases and J 1 base, leaving 13 bases between the germline ends. Looked up from germline, CDR1 is SGHRS and CDR2 is YFSETQ. The CDR3 loop is CASSSLGGANTEAFF. The DNA for the CDR3 is TGCGCCAGCAGCTCCCTGGGGGGAGCGAACACTGAAGCTTTCTTT.

This clonotype was observed a handful of times. The rearrangement uses TRBV28 and TRBJ2-4; perhaps TRBD2 as D (6 bases). V lost 3 bases and J 8 bases, leaving 11 bases between the germline ends. This CDR3 comprises 13 residues. CDR1 is MDHEN, CDR2 SYDVKM, per germline. The CDR3, as DNA: TGTGCCAGCAGTTTTGGGGGGATAGACATTCAGTACTTC. This translates into CASSFGGIDIQYF.

This clonotype was recorded many times. The chain couples TRBV14 to TRBJ1-3; D remains unclear. Germline V gene sequence: CDR1 SGHDN, CDR2 FVKESK. CDR3 length: 16 residues. Trimming took 4 bases from V and 1 from J, leaving 14 bases between them. This chain's CDR3 is CASSLASPGSGNTIYF. CDR3 nucleotide sequence: TGTGCCAGCAGCCTAGCTTCCCCAGGATCTGGAAACACCATATATTTT.